The entry that follows covers one T cell receptor (beta chain) sequence. This clonotype was recorded a few times. No cognate antigen has been identified for it. The sample holds no much larger clone one base away, and base qualities are not on file. A patient counted as having stable Graves' hyperthyroidism if no progression to ophthalmopathy occurred over 18 months of follow-up. The hyperthyroidism patients were between 18 and 65 years old and newly diagnosed, with a disease duration of less than 2 months. The study excluded patients with uncontrolled infections, other autoimmune diseases, pregnancy or lactation. Clinical symptoms, serum thyroxine and TRAb, thyroid ultrasound, and orbital computed tomography formed the basis for the diagnoses. PBMCs were isolated from around 10 ml of fresh peripheral blood by Ficoll-Paque density gradient centrifugation. Trizol reagent was used to extract total RNA, and RNA quality was then checked on an Agilent 2100 Bioanalyzer.

These data come from a study of T cells in Graves' hyperthyroidism and ophthalmopathy (dated by TCRdb to about 2019). Regarding the study in general: Peripheral blood was collected at initial diagnosis, before any treatment. TCR V-J signatures able to tell the groups apart were searched for in a discovery cohort of 100 patients, of whom over 40 had Graves' ophthalmopathy and 55 to 60 had stable Graves' hyperthyroidism. An independent validation cohort of fewer than 20 hyperthyroidism patients and approximately 17 patients who later progressed to ophthalmopathy tested prospective prediction of ophthalmopathy. The 85 to 100 discovery patients were randomly split 7:3 into training and test sets. In more than five Graves' hyperthyroidism patients, the study also compared T-cell repertoires from thyroid tissue with T-cell repertoires from blood. Once sampling was done, hyperthyroidism patients were given methimazole at a starting dose of 30 mg daily, whereas ophthalmopathy patients were given high-dose intravenous methylprednisolone. According to the paper, TCR Vbeta CDR3 sequencing was carried out on 135 peripheral blood samples, which came from 40 to 45 ophthalmopathy, around 75 hyperthyroidism and approximately 17 progressor patients. Study-level results and caveats: Sample size was not statistically predetermined, and investigators were not blinded to group allocation. Most expanded thyroid clonotypes (frequency above 0.001) were also detected in blood, a finding suggesting that blood repertoires may reflect thyroid immune responses. In cross-validation, a model built on a 13 V-J signature told ophthalmopathy apart from stable hyperthyroidism with approximately 91% sensitivity and about 81% specificity, and in testing the same model reached 80%/75%. In validation, the model predicted progression to ophthalmopathy a median of roughly 6.2 months before onset, with roughly 68% sensitivity and just under 75% specificity.

TCR beta CDR3 regions were amplified from RNA transcripts. The TCR CDR3 was subjected to a first round of RT-PCR using the HTBI primer set and the Qiagen OneStep RT-PCR kit. A second multiplex PCR round built the libraries, followed by size selection and purification. Sequencing of the libraries was done on an Illumina HiSeq2000 using paired-end 100 bp reads. The study's processing was this. Raw data were processed with SOAPnuke, discarding reads with adapters, uncalled bases, mean Phred below 15, or no exact constant-primer or identifier match. COPE v1.2.5 was used to merge high-quality paired reads, and clonotypes were defined as unique nucleotide sequences. Clonotypes were aligned to IMGT TRBV, TRBD and TRBJ reference segments using MiTCR v1.1. Only V-J combinations with frequency above 0.0001, covering 98% to 99.2% of repertoires, were analysed. The TCS score was defined as F50 (clonal expansion) divided by E x V (chaos), with BLOSUM62-based TCRdist calculated between CDR3 peptides within each V-J. Welch's t-statistics and random forest reduced roughly 540 V-J features to 13, which were used in a naive Bayes classifier (R e1071). Using fastp at Q25 and MiXCR, TCRdb reprocessed the public reads and kept productive beta chains. One record per CDR3 amino acid sequence lists the most common genes and DNA. TCRdb, not the original authors, processed these V and J calls. This sample has a few hundred thousand distinct CDR3 sequences in its table, and around 13% of those were observed once. The ten largest clones add up to about 5% of the sample.

After removal of 4 bases from V and 7 bases from J, the junction retains 8 bases not matched to a gene. The CDR3 has 15 amino acids, counting the end cysteine and phenylalanine. Just CDR3 DNA is preserved here, 45 bases in frame from base 1. The germline V gene encodes CDR1 MDHEN and CDR2 SYDVKM. The receptor's source is a woman aged 18-30 years with Graves' hyperthyroidism. The chain is made from TRBV28 and TRBJ2-2; 8 bases in the junction line up with TRBD1. Sequencing was performed on blood. The CDR3 protein sequence reads: CASSSPRGRNGELFF. The nucleotides read TGTGCCAGCAGTTCCCCCAGGGGGCGTAACGGGGAGCTGTTTTTT.